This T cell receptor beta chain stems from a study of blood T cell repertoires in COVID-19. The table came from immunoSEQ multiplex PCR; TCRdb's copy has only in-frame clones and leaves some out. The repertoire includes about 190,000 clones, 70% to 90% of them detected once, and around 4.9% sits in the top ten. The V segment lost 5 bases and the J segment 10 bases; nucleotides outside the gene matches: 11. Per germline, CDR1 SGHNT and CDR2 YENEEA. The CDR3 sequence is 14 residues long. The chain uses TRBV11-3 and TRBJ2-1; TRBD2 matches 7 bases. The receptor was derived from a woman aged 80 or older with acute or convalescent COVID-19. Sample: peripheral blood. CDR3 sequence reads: CASSRGQRDDEQFF. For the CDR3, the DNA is TGTGCCAGCAGCCGAGGGCAGCGGGACGACGAGCAGTTCTTC.